The clone carrying this T cell receptor beta chain was detected many times. Its antigen is currently unknown. The record originates from a study of T-cell reconstitution after alpha-beta-depleted transplantation in children. V lost 4 bases and J lost 6; bases outside the gene matches: 7. This CDR3 is 15 amino acids long. Unique molecular identifiers were incorporated during preparation of the TCRbeta library. TCRdb itself ran the PCR reads through MiXCR, one entry per CDR3 protein. The sample yields a few hundred thousand distinct CDR3 sequences, 11% seen once. Study observations and caveats: The origin of alpha-beta T cells about two months after transplant was reportedly several hundred expanded graft clones. The authors attributed T-cell counts and diversity one year after transplant mostly to newly produced T cells.

V and J are TRBV12-3 or TRBV12-4 and TRBJ2-3, with 10 bases that match TRBD1. The clonotype comes from a male patient aged 2-9 years who had a stem cell transplant for chronic granulomatous disease, so the T cells may come from the graft donor. The material was peripheral blood, obtained 180 days after TCRalphabeta/CD19-depleted stem cell transplant. The CDR3 is CASSSRDRGRDTQYF. CDR3 bases: TGTGCCAGCAGTTCCCGCGACAGGGGGCGCGATACGCAGTATTTT.